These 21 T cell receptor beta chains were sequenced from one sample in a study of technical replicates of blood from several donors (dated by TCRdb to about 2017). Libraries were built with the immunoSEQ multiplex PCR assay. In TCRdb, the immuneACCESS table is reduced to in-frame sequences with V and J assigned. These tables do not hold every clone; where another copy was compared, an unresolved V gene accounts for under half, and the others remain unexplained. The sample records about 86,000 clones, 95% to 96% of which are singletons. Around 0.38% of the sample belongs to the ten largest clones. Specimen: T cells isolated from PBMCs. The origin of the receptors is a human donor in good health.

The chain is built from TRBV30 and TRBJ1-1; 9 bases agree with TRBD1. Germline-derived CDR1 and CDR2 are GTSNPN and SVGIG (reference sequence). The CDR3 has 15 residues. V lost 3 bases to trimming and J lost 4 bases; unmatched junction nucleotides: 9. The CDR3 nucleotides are TGTGCCTGGAGACTGACAGGGGGTGGCTTCACTGAAGCTTTCTTT. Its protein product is CAWRLTGGGFTEAFF.

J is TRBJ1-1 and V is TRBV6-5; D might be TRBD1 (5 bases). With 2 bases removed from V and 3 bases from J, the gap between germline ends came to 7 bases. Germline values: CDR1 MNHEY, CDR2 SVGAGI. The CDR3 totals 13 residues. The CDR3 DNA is TGTGCCAGCAGTTACACAGGATACACTGAAGCTTTCTTT. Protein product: CASSYTGYTEAFF.

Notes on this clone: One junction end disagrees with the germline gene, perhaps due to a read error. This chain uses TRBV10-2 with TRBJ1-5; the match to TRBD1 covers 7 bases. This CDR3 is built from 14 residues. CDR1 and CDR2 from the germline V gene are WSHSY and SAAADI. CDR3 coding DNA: TGCGCCAGCACCGAGGAAGGGGGCAAGCAGCCCCAGCATTTT. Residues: CASTEEGGKQPQHF.

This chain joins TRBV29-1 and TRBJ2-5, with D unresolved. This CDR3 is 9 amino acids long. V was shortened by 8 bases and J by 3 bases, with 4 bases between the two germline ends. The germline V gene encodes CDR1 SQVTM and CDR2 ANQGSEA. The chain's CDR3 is CSTEETQYF. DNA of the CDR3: TGCAGCACTGAAGAGACCCAGTACTTC.

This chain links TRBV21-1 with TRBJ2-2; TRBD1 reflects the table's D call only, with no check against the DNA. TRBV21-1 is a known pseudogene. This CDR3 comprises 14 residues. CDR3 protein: CASSNHMNTGELFF. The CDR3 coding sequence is TGTGCCAGCAGCAATCACATGAACACCGGGGAGCTGTTTTTT.

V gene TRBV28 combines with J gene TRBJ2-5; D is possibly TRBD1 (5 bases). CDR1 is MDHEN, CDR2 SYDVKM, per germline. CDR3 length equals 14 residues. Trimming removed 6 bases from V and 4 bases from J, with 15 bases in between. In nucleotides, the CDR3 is TGTGCCAGCAGCAGGACAAGGGGCGTAGAGACCCAGTACTTC. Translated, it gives CASSRTRGVETQYF.

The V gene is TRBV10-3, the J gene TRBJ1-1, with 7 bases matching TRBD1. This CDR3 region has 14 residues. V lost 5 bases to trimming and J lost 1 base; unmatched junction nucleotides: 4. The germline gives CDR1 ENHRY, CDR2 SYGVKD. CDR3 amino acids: CAISPGTANTEAFF. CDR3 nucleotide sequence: TGTGCCATCAGTCCCGGGACAGCGAACACTGAAGCTTTCTTT.

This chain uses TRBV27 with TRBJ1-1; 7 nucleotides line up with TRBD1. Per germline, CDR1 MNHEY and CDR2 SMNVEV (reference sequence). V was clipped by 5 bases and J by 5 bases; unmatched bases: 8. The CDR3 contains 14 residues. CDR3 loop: CASSAMTGPTEAFF. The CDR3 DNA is TGTGCCAGCAGTGCAATGACAGGGCCTACTGAAGCTTTCTTT.

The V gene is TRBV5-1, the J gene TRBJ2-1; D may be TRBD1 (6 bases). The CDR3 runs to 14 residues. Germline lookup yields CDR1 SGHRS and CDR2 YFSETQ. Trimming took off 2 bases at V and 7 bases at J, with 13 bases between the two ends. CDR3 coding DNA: TGCGCCAGCAGCTTTCGCACAGGGCGGAATGAGCAGTTCTTC. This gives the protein CASSFRTGRNEQFF.

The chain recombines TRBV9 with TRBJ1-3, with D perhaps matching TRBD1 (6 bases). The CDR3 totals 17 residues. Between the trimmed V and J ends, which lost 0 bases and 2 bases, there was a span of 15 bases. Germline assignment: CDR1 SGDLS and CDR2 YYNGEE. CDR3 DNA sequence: TGTGCCAGCAGCGTAGTGGACTCAGGGGAAGCTGGAAACACCATATATTTT. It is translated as CASSVVDSGEAGNTIYF.

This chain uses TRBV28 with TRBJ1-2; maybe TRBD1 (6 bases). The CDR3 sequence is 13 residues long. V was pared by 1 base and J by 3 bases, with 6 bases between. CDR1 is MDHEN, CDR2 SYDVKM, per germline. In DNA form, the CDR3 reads TGTGCCAGCAGTTTATACAGGGACTATGGCTACACCTTC. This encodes CASSLYRDYGYTF.

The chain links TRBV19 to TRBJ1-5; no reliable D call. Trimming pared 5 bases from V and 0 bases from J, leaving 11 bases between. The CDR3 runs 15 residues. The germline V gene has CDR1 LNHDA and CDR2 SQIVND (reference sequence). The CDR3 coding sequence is TGTGCCAGTAGTGAGGGCTCCGCTAGCAATCAGCCCCAGCATTTT. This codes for CASSEGSASNQPQHF.

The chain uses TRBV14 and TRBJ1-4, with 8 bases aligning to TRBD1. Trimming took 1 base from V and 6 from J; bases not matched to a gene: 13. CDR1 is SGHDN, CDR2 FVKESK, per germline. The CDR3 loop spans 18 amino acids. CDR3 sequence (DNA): TGTGCCAGCAGCCAAGGGTCCGTTGGACAGGGATTTTATGAAAAACTGTTTTTT. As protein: CASSQGSVGQGFYEKLFF.

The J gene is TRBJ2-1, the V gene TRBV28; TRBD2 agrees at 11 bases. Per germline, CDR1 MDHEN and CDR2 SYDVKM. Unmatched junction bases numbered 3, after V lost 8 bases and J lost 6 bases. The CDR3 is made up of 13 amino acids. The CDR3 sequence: CASGTSGSNEQFF. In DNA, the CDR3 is TGTGCCAGCGGGACTAGCGGATCCAATGAGCAGTTCTTC.

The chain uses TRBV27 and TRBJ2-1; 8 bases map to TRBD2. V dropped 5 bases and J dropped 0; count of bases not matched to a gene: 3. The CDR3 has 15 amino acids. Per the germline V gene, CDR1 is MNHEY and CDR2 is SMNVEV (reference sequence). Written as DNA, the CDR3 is TGTGCCAGCAGTACTAGCGGCAGCTCCTACAATGAGCAGTTCTTC. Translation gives CASSTSGSSYNEQFF.

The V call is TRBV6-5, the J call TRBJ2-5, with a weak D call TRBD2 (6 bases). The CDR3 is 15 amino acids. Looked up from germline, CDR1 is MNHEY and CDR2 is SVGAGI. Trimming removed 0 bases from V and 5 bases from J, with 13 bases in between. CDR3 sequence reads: CASSYSAGTAETQYF. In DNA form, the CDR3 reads TGTGCCAGCAGTTACTCTGCAGGGACTGCTGAGACCCAGTACTTC.

The CDR3 region has the DNA TGTGCCAGCAGCTTAGAGGGGAGGGAACAAGAGACCCAGTACTTC. Translating it yields CASSLEGREQETQYF. The J gene is TRBJ2-5, the V gene TRBV11-3; 7 bases agree with TRBD2. After removal of 0 bases from V and 2 bases from J, the junction contained 3 bases not matched to a gene. The V gene's germline CDR1 is SGHNT and CDR2 YENEEA. This CDR3 comprises 15 residues.

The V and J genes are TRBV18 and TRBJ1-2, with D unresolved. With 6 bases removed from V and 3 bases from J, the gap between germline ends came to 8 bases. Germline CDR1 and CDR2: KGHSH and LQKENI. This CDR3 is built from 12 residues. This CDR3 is CASSGPDYGYTF. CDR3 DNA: TGTGCCAGCTCTGGGCCCGACTATGGCTACACCTTC.

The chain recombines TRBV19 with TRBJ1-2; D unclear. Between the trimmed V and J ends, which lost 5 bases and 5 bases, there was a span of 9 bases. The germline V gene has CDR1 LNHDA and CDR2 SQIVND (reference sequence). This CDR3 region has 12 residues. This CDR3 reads CASSPGGYGYTF. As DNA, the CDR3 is TGTGCCAGTAGTCCGGGAGGGTATGGCTACACCTTC.

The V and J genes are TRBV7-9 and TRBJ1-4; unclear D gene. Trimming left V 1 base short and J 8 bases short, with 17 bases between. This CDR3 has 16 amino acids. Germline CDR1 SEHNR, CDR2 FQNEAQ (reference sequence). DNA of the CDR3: TGTGCCAGCAGCTTAGGTACGAGGGCCGTGAGGGAAAAACTGTTTTTT. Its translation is CASSLGTRAVREKLFF.

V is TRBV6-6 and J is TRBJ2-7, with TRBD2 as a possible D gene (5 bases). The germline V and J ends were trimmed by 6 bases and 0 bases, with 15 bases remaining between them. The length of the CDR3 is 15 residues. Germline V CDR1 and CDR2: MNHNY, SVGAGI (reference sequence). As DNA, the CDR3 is TGTGCCAGCAGCCCCCCCGGCGAGGGCTCCTACGAGCAGTACTTC. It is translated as CASSPPGEGSYEQYF.